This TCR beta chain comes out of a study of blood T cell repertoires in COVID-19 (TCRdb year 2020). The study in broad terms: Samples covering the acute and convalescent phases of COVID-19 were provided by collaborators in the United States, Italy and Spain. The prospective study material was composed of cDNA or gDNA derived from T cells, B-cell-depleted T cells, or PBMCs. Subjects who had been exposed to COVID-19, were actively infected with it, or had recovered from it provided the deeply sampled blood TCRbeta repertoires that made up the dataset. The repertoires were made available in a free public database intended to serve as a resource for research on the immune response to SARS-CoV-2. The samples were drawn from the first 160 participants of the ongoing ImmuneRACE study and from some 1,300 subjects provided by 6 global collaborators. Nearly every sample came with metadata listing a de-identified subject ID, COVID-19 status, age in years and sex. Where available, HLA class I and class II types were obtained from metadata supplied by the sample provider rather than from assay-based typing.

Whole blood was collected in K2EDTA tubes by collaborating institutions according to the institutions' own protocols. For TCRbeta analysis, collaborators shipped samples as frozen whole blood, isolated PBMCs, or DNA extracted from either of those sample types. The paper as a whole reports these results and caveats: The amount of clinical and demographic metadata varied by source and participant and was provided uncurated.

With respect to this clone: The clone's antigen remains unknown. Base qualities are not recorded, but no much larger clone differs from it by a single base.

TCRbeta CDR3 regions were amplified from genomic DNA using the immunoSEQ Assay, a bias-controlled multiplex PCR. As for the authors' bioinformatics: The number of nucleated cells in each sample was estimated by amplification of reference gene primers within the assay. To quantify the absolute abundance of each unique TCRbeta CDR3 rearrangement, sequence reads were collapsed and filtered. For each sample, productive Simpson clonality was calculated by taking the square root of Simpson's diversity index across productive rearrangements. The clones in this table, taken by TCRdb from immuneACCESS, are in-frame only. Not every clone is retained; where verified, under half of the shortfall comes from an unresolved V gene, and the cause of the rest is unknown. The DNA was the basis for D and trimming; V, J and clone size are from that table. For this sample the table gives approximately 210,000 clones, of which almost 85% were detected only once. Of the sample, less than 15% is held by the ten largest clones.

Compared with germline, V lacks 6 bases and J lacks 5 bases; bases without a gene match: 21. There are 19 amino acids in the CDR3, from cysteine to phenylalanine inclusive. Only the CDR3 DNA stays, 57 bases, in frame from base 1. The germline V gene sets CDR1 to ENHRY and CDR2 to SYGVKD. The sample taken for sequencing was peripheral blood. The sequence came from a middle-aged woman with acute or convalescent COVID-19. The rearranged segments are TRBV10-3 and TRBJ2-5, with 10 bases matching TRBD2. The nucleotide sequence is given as TGTGCCATCAGCAGCGAAGGGGCTAGCGGGAGAAAGGTTCCGGAGACCCAGTACTTC. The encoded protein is CAISSEGASGRKVPETQYF.